Below are 23 T cell receptor beta chains sequenced from a single sample in a study of Graves' ophthalmopathy and Graves' hyperthyroidism. Amplification of the TCR beta CDR3 regions used RNA transcripts (as template). In the first round, RT-PCR was carried out with HTBI primers, and a multiplex PCR formed the second round. TCRdb itself ran the multiplex PCR reads through MiXCR, one entry per CDR3 protein. The profile shows 340,000 or so distinct CDR3 sequences, under 20% of them singletons. The specimen was peripheral blood. Receptor source: an adult man with Graves' ophthalmopathy.

V gene TRBV28 combines with J gene TRBJ2-5, with D possibly matching TRBD1 (5 bases). The CDR3 is 11 amino acids. V was cut by 2 bases and J by 9 bases, with 7 bases left in between. Germline V gene sequence: CDR1 MDHEN, CDR2 SYDVKM. CDR3 sequence (DNA): TGTGCCAGCAGTTTAAGGGGCTCCCAGTACTTC. As protein: CASSLRGSQYF.

This clonotype was counted at least ten times. Here the CDR3 DNA reads TGTGCCAGCAGTTACGGGCGGGAGAGCGCCGGGGAGCTGTTTTTT. This gives the protein CASSYGRESAGELFF. The rearrangement uses TRBV6-5 and TRBJ2-2, with 7 bases fitting TRBD2. Germline CDR1 reads MNHEY; CDR2 reads SVGAGI. V trimming: 2 bases; J trimming: 6 bases; junction bases outside the gene matches: 6. The CDR3 contains 15 residues.

The genes are TRBV6-1 and TRBJ2-5; 8 nucleotides agree with TRBD2. With 4 bases clipped from V and 5 bases from J, the junction kept 9 bases outside the gene matches. From germline, CDR1 is MNHNS and CDR2 SASEGT. The CDR3 has 15 residues. In DNA, the CDR3 is TGTGCCAGCAGTGCCACGGGGACTAGAACTGAGACCCAGTACTTC. This codes for CASSATGTRTETQYF.

This clonotype came up a few times. This chain joins TRBV18 and TRBJ2-7, with 8 bases fitting TRBD2. The CDR3 loop spans 17 amino acids. J gave up 0 bases and V 6 bases, and 13 bases lay outside the gene matches. From germline, CDR1 is KGHSH and CDR2 LQKENI. This CDR3 reads CASSPGLGFGRSYEQYF. CDR3 in DNA: TGTGCCAGCTCCCCGGGACTAGGGTTTGGGCGCTCCTACGAGCAGTACTTC.

This clonotype was seen at least ten times. The genes are TRBV20-1 and TRBJ1-5; maybe TRBD1 (5 bases). The V and J ends lost 3 bases and 0 bases respectively, with 9 bases between them. CDR1 is DFQATT, CDR2 SNEGSKA, per germline (reference sequence). CDR3 length: 14 residues. The CDR3 protein is CSASGGYSNQPQHF. The CDR3 region has the DNA TGCAGTGCTAGTGGGGGATATAGCAATCAGCCCCAGCATTTT.

Ten or more counts support this clonotype. The rearrangement joins TRBV30 to TRBJ2-5; D is perhaps TRBD1 or TRBD2 (6 bases each). V gave up 5 bases and J gave up 6 bases, with 19 bases separating them. CDR1 is GTSNPN, CDR2 SVGIG, per germline (reference sequence). This CDR3 region has 14 residues. The CDR3 coding sequence is TGTGCCTGGGGGGGCCCTAGCGAGAGGAAGACCCAGTACTTC. Its translation: CAWGGPSERKTQYF.

The chain recombines TRBV18 with TRBJ1-1; 7 nucleotides agree with TRBD1. CDR3 length equals 14 residues. After removal of 6 bases from V and 11 bases from J, the junction contained 15 bases not matched to a gene. Germline V gene data show CDR1 as KGHSH and CDR2 as LQKENI. CDR3 in amino acids: CASSSPPQGLDAFF. In DNA, the CDR3 is TGTGCCAGCTCCTCTCCCCCACAGGGGCTTGACGCTTTCTTT.

The sample holds many counts of this clonotype. CDR3 sequence (DNA): TGCAGTGCTGCCCCTATGGGGGGGGAGACCCAGTACTTC. Protein sequence: CSAAPMGGETQYF. The chain uses TRBV20-1 and TRBJ2-5, with 7 bases matching TRBD2. The V segment lost 5 bases and the J segment 5 bases; nucleotides outside the gene matches: 8. The germline V gene has CDR1 DFQATT and CDR2 SNEGSKA (reference sequence). There are 13 residues in the CDR3.

The chain links TRBV6-1 to TRBJ1-1; D remains ambiguous. Germline loops: CDR1 MNHNS, CDR2 SASEGT. The CDR3 sequence is 12 residues long. V dropped 7 bases and J dropped 1 base, with 7 bases sitting between them. The CDR3 DNA follows: TGTGCCAGCACGGCGGAGAACACTGAAGCTTTCTTT. It specifies CASTAENTEAFF.

This chain uses TRBV6-2 or TRBV6-3 with TRBJ2-2; D ambiguous. This CDR3 is built from 14 residues. V was cut by 7 bases and J by 3 bases, with 12 bases left in between. CDR1 MNHEY and CDR2 SVGEGT come from the germline V gene. The chain's CDR3 is CASTGRRDTGELFF. As DNA, the CDR3 is TGTGCCAGCACCGGTAGACGTGACACCGGGGAGCTGTTTTTT.

In this sample, this clonotype turned up many times. This chain joins TRBV4-2 and TRBJ2-7; D gene uncertain. Germline V CDR1 and CDR2: LGHNA, YNFKEQ. The ends were cut back, 2 bases at V and 3 bases at J, with 14 bases in the middle. The length of the CDR3 is 15 residues. In nucleotides, the CDR3 is TGTGCCAGCAGCCAAACGCTAGAATCTGACTACGAGCAGTACTTC. Its translation: CASSQTLESDYEQYF.

This clonotype occurred many times. The rearrangement links TRBV6-1 to TRBJ1-2, with 10 bases fitting TRBD1. Trimming removed 7 bases from V and 8 bases from J; junction bases left unmatched: 10. Germline lookup yields CDR1 MNHNS and CDR2 SASEGT. The CDR3 spans 14 residues. Written as DNA, the CDR3 is TGTGCCAGCACCCGACAGGGGGCTGACGGGGGCTACACCTTC. This codes for CASTRQGADGGYTF.

This clonotype was counted ten times or more. The chain joins TRBV24-1 to TRBJ2-6; a possible D gene is TRBD1 (5 bases). The CDR3 is 14 residues long. Germline V gene sequence: CDR1 KGHDR, CDR2 SFDVKD. Trimming cost V 4 bases and J 2 bases, with 5 bases left between them. CDR3 protein: CATSDRAGANVLTF. DNA for the CDR3: TGTGCCACCAGTGACAGGGCTGGGGCCAACGTCCTGACTTTC.

This clonotype was detected ten times or more. V usage is TRBV5-1 and J usage is TRBJ2-7; TRBD1 agrees at 7 bases. V lost 3 bases to trimming and J lost 6 bases; unmatched junction nucleotides: 15. Germline V gene sequence: CDR1 SGHRS, CDR2 YFSETQ. The CDR3 length is 16 residues. The CDR3 is CASSSTPRQGSGEQYF. As DNA, the CDR3 is TGCGCCAGCAGCTCAACCCCCCGACAGGGAAGCGGCGAGCAGTACTTC.

This clonotype showed up many times. The V and J genes are TRBV20-1 and TRBJ1-1; D possibly corresponds to TRBD1 (5 bases). Germline CDR1 DFQATT, CDR2 SNEGSKA (reference sequence). The CDR3 is 16 amino acids. V gave up 0 bases and J gave up 0 bases, with 14 bases separating them. CDR3 region: CSAREWGITMNTEAFF. CDR3 DNA sequence: TGCAGTGCTAGAGAGTGGGGGATTACTATGAACACTGAAGCTTTCTTT.

This clonotype was picked up many times. The chain recombines TRBV19 with TRBJ1-6; 8 nucleotides line up with TRBD1. The CDR3 covers 13 residues. V dropped 10 bases and J dropped 6; count of bases not matched to a gene: 5. Per germline, CDR1 LNHDA and CDR2 SQIVND (reference sequence). Written as DNA, the CDR3 is TGTGCCATCGGACAGGGTGGTAATTCACCCCTCCACTTT. Translating gives CAIGQGGNSPLHF. Combining the CDR3 with reference TRBV19 and TRBJ1-6 gives the whole variable domain DGGITQSPKYLFRKEGQNVTLSCEQNLNHDAMYWYRQDPGQGLRLIYYSQIVNDFQKGDIAEGYSVSREKKESFPLTVTSAQKNPTAFYLCAIGQGGNSPLHFGNGTRLTVT.

This clonotype came up many times. The CDR3: CASSLRENTEAFF. In nucleotides, the CDR3 is TGTGCCAGCAGTTTACGGGAGAACACTGAAGCTTTCTTT. The genes are TRBV28 and TRBJ1-1; D remains ambiguous. This CDR3 is built from 13 residues. Germline-derived CDR1 and CDR2 are MDHEN and SYDVKM. Trimming removed 2 bases at V and 1 base at J, with 5 bases between.

At least ten counts were recorded for this clonotype. The chain is built from TRBV5-1 and TRBJ2-7; 9 positions agree with TRBD2. With 1 base clipped from V and 1 base from J, the junction kept 3 bases outside the gene matches. The CDR3 extends over 15 amino acids. CDR1 and CDR2 from the germline V gene are SGHRS and YFSETQ. The CDR3 bases are TGCGCCAGCAGCTTGTTAACTAGCGGGTCCTACGAGCAGTACTTC. Translating it yields CASSLLTSGSYEQYF.

There are many counts of this clonotype. The chain couples TRBV6-1 to TRBJ2-7, with D maybe TRBD1 (6 bases). From germline, CDR1 is MNHNS and CDR2 SASEGT. V was cut by 0 bases and J by 7 bases, with 16 bases left in between. The CDR3 length is 15 residues. CDR3 region: CASSEAPGAAPEQYF. The CDR3 bases are TGTGCCAGCAGTGAAGCCCCAGGGGCTGCGCCAGAGCAGTACTTC.

The sample holds a few counts of this clonotype. One base away lies a much larger clone, so this may be a sequencing read error. The J gene is TRBJ1-2, the V gene TRBV25-1; D gene ambiguous. The CDR3 sequence is 13 residues long. The germline V gene encodes CDR1 MGHDK and CDR2 SYGVNS. CDR3 bases: TGTGTCACCGAAGGGTGGGGAGAGTATGGCTACACCTTC. Translation: CVTEGWGEYGYTF.

In its sample, this clonotype was seen many times. This sequence joins TRBV7-2 and TRBJ2-2; D not certain. CDR3 length equals 13 residues. Germline V gene data show CDR1 as SGHTA and CDR2 as FQGNSA. V lost 8 bases, J lost 6 bases, and 13 bases lay in between. The CDR3 sequence is CASGFLVPGELFF. In DNA form, the CDR3 reads TGTGCCAGCGGATTCCTAGTCCCCGGGGAGCTGTTTTTT.

This clonotype was seen many times. The CDR3 DNA sequence: TGTGCCACCAGTGACCCCCGGCAGCTAGGATCCCAGTACTTC. Translated, it gives CATSDPRQLGSQYF. V gene TRBV24-1 combines with J gene TRBJ2-5; no definite D call. In germline, CDR1 is KGHDR, CDR2 SFDVKD. The CDR3 is 14 amino acids. Trimming removed 4 bases from V and 9 bases from J, with 17 bases in between.

The chain has TRBV28 and TRBJ2-5; 8 nucleotides match TRBD2. The germline V gene has CDR1 MDHEN and CDR2 SYDVKM. CDR3 size: 15 residues. The junction had 10 bases not matched to a gene; V was cut back by 5 bases and J by 5 bases. CDR3 amino acids: CASSTRGSGIETQYF. CDR3 in DNA: TGTGCCAGCAGTACCCGGGGTAGCGGGATCGAGACCCAGTACTTC.